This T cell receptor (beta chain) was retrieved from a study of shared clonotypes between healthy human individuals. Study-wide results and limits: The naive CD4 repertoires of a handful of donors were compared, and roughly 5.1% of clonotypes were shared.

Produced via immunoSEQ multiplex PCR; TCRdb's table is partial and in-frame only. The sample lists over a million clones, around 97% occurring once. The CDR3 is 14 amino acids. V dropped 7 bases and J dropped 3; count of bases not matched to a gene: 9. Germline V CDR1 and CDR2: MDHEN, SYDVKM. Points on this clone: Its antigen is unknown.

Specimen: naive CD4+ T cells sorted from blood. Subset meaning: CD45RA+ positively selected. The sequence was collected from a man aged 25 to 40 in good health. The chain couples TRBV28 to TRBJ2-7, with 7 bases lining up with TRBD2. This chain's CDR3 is CASNEGGSIYEQYF. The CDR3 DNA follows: TGTGCCAGCAATGAAGGCGGGAGTATCTACGAGCAGTACTTC.